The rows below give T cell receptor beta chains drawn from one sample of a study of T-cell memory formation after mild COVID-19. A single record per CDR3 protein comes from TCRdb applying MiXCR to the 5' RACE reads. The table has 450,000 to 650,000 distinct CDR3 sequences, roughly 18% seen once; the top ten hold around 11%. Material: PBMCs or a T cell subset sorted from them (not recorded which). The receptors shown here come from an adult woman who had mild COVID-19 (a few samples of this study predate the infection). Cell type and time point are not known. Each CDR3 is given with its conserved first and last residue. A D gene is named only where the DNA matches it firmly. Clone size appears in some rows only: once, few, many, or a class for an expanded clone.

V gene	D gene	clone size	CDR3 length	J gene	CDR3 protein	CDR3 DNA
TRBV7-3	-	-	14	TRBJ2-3	CASSLTGAADTQYF	TGTGCCAGCAGCTTAACAGGGGCGGCAGATACGCAGTATTTT
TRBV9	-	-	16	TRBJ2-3	CASSVWGDKTVDTQYF	TGTGCCAGCAGCGTATGGGGGGACAAGACCGTCGATACGCAGTATTTT
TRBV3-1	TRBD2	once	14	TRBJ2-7	CASSQQRGRGEQYF	TGTGCCAGCAGCCAACAGCGGGGACGGGGGGAGCAGTACTTC
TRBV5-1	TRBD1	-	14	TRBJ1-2	CASSLARQGSGYTF	TGCGCCAGCAGCTTGGCGAGACAGGGGAGCGGCTACACCTTC
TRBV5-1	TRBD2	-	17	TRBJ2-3	CASSGPRSGRRADTQYF	TGCGCCAGCAGCGGGCCGCGTAGCGGGAGACGGGCAGATACGCAGTATTTT
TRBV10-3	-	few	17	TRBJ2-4	CAISDRDSGEGKNIQYF	TGTGCCATCAGTGACCGGGACTCGGGAGAGGGCAAAAACATTCAGTACTTC
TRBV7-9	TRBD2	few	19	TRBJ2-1	CASSSRGTSGRKAYNEQFF	TGTGCCAGCAGCTCCCGGGGGACTAGCGGGAGGAAGGCCTACAATGAGCAGTTCTTC
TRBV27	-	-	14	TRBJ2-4	CASHRVGAKNIQYF	TGTGCCAGCCATCGGGTAGGGGCCAAAAACATTCAGTACTTC
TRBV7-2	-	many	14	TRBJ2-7	CASSLSGTSGEQYF	TGTGCCAGCAGCTTAAGCGGGACAAGCGGCGAGCAGTACTTC
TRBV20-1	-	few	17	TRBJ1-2	CSARAEKGDMAPLGYTF	TGCAGTGCTAGAGCCGAGAAGGGGGATATGGCCCCGCTGGGCTACACCTTC
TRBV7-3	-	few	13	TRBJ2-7	CASSLEPVYEQYF	TGTGCCAGCAGCTTAGAACCCGTTTACGAGCAGTACTTC
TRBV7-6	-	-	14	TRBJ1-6	CASRQNSGGAPLHF	TGTGCCAGCAGGCAAAACAGCGGTGGGGCACCCCTCCACTTT
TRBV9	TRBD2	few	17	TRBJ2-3	CASSVEGGTRQTDTQYF	TGTGCCAGCAGCGTTGAGGGTGGGACTAGGCAAACGGATACGCAGTATTTT
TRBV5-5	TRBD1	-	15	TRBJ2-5	CASSFDRGLGETQYF	TGTGCCAGCAGCTTTGACAGGGGGCTAGGGGAGACCCAGTACTTC
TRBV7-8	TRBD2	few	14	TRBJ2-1	CASSLTLRGDEQFF	TGTGCCAGCAGCTTGACCTTACGGGGGGATGAGCAGTTCTTC
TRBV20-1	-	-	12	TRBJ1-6	CSANRIFRPLHF	TGCAGTGCTAACCGTATATTTCGACCCCTCCACTTT
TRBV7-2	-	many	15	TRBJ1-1	CASSLEVVGIAEAFF	TGTGCCAGCAGCTTAGAAGTGGTTGGGATCGCTGAAGCTTTCTTT
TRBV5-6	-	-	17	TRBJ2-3	CASSRIRRQGSTDTQYF	TGTGCCAGCAGCCGGATTCGACGGCAGGGAAGCACAGATACGCAGTATTTT
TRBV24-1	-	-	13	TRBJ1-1	CATSKTGNTEAFF	TGTGCCACCAGTAAAACAGGGAACACTGAAGCTTTCTTT
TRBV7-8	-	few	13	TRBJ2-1	CASSLARLNEQFF	TGTGCCAGCAGCTTAGCGCGGTTAAATGAGCAGTTCTTC
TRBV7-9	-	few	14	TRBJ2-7	CASSLMVAGQEQYF	TGTGCCAGCAGCTTAATGGTAGCGGGACAGGAGCAGTACTTC
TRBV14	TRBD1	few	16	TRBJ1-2	CASSPPFGQGGYGYTF	TGTGCCAGCAGCCCTCCCTTTGGACAGGGTGGCTATGGCTACACCTTC
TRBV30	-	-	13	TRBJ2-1	CAWLPGTSKGQFF	TGTGCCTGGCTTCCGGGAACCAGCAAGGGGCAGTTCTTC
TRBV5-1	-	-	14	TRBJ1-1	CASSLNDQETEAFF	TGCGCCAGCAGCCTAAATGACCAGGAGACTGAAGCTTTCTTT
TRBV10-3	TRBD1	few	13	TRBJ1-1	CAIRGQPNTEAFF	TGTGCCATCCGGGGACAGCCGAACACTGAAGCTTTCTTT
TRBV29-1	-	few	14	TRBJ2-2	CSAFTTGNTGELFF	TGCAGCGCTTTCACCACGGGGAACACCGGGGAGCTGTTTTTT
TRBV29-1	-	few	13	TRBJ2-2	CSVGDRSSGELFF	TGCAGCGTCGGCGACAGGTCCTCCGGGGAGCTGTTTTTT
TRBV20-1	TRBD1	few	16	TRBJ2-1	CSARDGGQGPYNEQFF	TGCAGTGCTAGAGATGGAGGACAGGGCCCCTACAATGAGCAGTTCTTC
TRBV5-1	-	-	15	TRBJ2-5	CASSLTAIALGTQYF	TGCGCCAGCAGCTTGACGGCTATTGCTTTGGGGACCCAGTACTTC